The 30 T cell receptor beta chains reported below all come from one sample, sequenced in a study of identical twins. TCRdb re-called the 5' RACE reads with MiXCR, one entry per CDR3 protein. The table shows about 890,000 distinct CDR3 sequences, with 9% to 15% occurring only once. The same sample was also used in a study of yellow fever vaccine responses in identical twins.

The sample was PBMCs. These receptors all come from a woman under 30 in good health.

The gene calls are TRBV10-2 and TRBJ2-4, with 9 bases lining up with TRBD2. After removal of 8 bases from V and 12 bases from J, the junction contained 11 bases not matched to a gene. CDR1 and CDR2 from the germline V gene are WSHSY and SAAADI. The CDR3 loop spans 13 amino acids. The CDR3 sequence is CASRGTSWDPQYF. As DNA, the CDR3 is TGCGCCAGCCGAGGGACTAGCTGGGACCCTCAGTACTTC.

The genes are TRBV29-1 and TRBJ2-1; 9 bases are a match to TRBD2. This CDR3 is built from 13 residues. V lost 8 bases, J lost 6 bases, and 8 bases stayed unmatched. CDR1 is SQVTM and CDR2 is ANQGSEA in the germline V gene. CDR3 protein: CSSKTSGGNEQFF. The DNA for the CDR3 is TGCAGCTCCAAGACTAGCGGCGGCAATGAGCAGTTCTTC.

J is TRBJ2-7 and V is TRBV5-1; TRBD2 aligns across 8 bases. With 0 bases clipped from V and 5 bases from J, the junction kept 10 bases outside the gene matches. Germline V CDR1 and CDR2: SGHRS, YFSETQ. The CDR3 sequence is 16 residues long. Here the CDR3 DNA reads TGCGCCAGCAGCTTGGCCCCACTAGCGGCCGTTAACGAGCAGTACTTC. Amino acid sequence: CASSLAPLAAVNEQYF.

This clonotype was counted only a few times. CDR3 nucleotide sequence: TGTGCCAGCAGTCTGAGACAGGGAACTAGCGAGCAGTACTTC. Amino acids: CASSLRQGTSEQYF. This chain links TRBV2 with TRBJ2-7; TRBD1 agrees at 7 bases. V was clipped by 5 bases and J by 6 bases; unmatched bases: 10. CDR1 and CDR2 from the germline V gene are SNHLY and FYNNEI. The CDR3 has 14 amino acids.

There are a few counts of this clonotype. V gene TRBV10-3 combines with J gene TRBJ1-5, with unresolved D. This CDR3 is built from 13 residues. Germline CDR1 ENHRY, CDR2 SYGVKD. Trimming took 4 bases from V and 0 from J, leaving 4 bases between them. The CDR3: CAISANSNQPQHF. The CDR3 DNA sequence: TGTGCCATCAGTGCAAATAGCAATCAGCCCCAGCATTTT.

In this sample, this clonotype turned up many times. V usage is TRBV20-1 and J usage is TRBJ2-2; D ambiguous. The CDR3 has 12 residues. In germline, CDR1 is DFQATT, CDR2 SNEGSKA (reference sequence). With 4 bases removed from V and 0 bases from J, the gap between germline ends came to 3 bases. The CDR3 loop reads CSATSNTGELFF. The CDR3 bases are TGCAGTGCTACGTCGAACACCGGGGAGCTGTTTTTT.

V gene TRBV10-3 combines with J gene TRBJ1-1, with 7 bases matching TRBD1. After removal of 6 bases from V and 6 bases from J, the junction contained 4 bases not matched to a gene. The CDR3 covers 12 residues. Germline CDR1 and CDR2: ENHRY and SYGVKD. CDR3 loop: CAIRAGQSEAFF. CDR3 in DNA: TGTGCCATCAGGGCGGGACAGTCTGAAGCTTTCTTT.

The table lists this clonotype with a few counts. The chain is built from TRBV7-8 and TRBJ2-7; D is ambiguous. Trimming shortened V by 5 bases and J by 3 bases, and 8 bases separated the two germline ends. Germline V CDR1 and CDR2: SGHVS, FQNEAQ. CDR3 size: 12 residues. The CDR3 loop reads CASSNVRYEQYF. The CDR3 DNA is TGTGCCAGCAGCAACGTTCGCTACGAGCAGTACTTC. The full variable domain, with the rest looked up from reference TRBV7-8 and TRBJ2-7, is GAGVSQSPRYKVAKRGQDVALRCDPISGHVSLFWYQQALGQGPEFLTYFQNEAQLDKSGLPSDRFFAERPEGSVSTLKIQRTQQEDSAVYLCASSNVRYEQYFGPGTRLTVT.

Here the CDR3 reads CASSDQVHEQYV. The CDR3 DNA reads TGTGCCAGCAGTGATCAGGTGCACGAGCAGTACGTC. This chain joins TRBV6-1 and TRBJ2-7; unclear D gene. There are 12 residues in the CDR3. Trimming took off 3 bases at V and 5 bases at J, with 8 bases between the two ends. Germline assignment: CDR1 MNHNS and CDR2 SASEGT.

CDR3 DNA: TGTGCCAGCAGCGAAGTGAGGGGGTTGAGTGATGAGCAGTTCTTC. Translation: CASSEVRGLSDEQFF. The chain recombines TRBV25-1 with TRBJ2-1; perhaps TRBD1 as D (6 bases). Germline V gene sequence: CDR1 MGHDK, CDR2 SYGVNS. The CDR3 totals 15 residues. Trimming took 6 bases from V and 8 from J, leaving 20 bases between them.

This clonotype was recorded at least ten times. The chain joins TRBV20-1 to TRBJ1-3; D remains ambiguous. V lost 0 bases to trimming and J lost 0 bases, with 6 bases between them. The germline V gene encodes CDR1 DFQATT and CDR2 SNEGSKA (reference sequence). The CDR3 consists of 14 residues. The CDR3 DNA reads TGCAGTGCTAGAGACAGGAGCTCTGGAAACACCATATATTTT. Translated: CSARDRSSGNTIYF.

The gene calls are TRBV5-4 and TRBJ2-5; 7 bases agree with TRBD1. J gave up 4 bases and V 4 bases, and 10 bases lay outside the gene matches. There are 15 residues in the CDR3. The germline V gene has CDR1 SGHNT and CDR2 YYREEE (reference sequence). CDR3 DNA: TGTGCCAGCAGCCCAGTACAGGGGAAAGGAGAGACCCAGTACTTC. As protein: CASSPVQGKGETQYF.

This clonotype occurred many times. The chain has TRBV20-1 and TRBJ2-2, with 8 bases fitting TRBD1. The junction had 12 bases not matched to a gene; V was cut back by 6 bases and J by 3 bases. The CDR3 consists of 16 residues. Germline V gene lookup returns CDR1 DFQATT and CDR2 SNEGSKA (reference sequence). CDR3 sequence reads: CSAETHGTGYTGELFF. The CDR3 bases are TGCAGTGCGGAGACCCACGGGACAGGATACACCGGGGAGCTGTTTTTT.

V and J are TRBV28 and TRBJ2-1; the match to TRBD1 covers 11 bases. This CDR3 spans 15 amino acids. The V segment lost 1 base and the J segment 6 bases; nucleotides outside the gene matches: 2. Germline-derived CDR1 and CDR2 are MDHEN and SYDVKM. The CDR3: CASSLSGTGGNEQFF. The CDR3 DNA reads as TGTGCCAGCAGTTTATCCGGGACAGGGGGCAATGAGCAGTTCTTC.

Only a few counts were recorded for this clonotype. The chain joins TRBV6-1 to TRBJ2-3, with 7 bases lining up with TRBD1. The V gene's germline CDR1 is MNHNS and CDR2 SASEGT. V gave up 0 bases and J gave up 4 bases; unmatched junction bases: 4. The CDR3 loop spans 15 amino acids. As DNA, the CDR3 is TGTGCCAGCAGTGAAGCGACGACAGGGCCAGATACGCAGTATTTT. It is translated as CASSEATTGPDTQYF.

The V call is TRBV18, the J call TRBJ2-4; tentative D call: TRBD1 (6 bases). The CDR3 is 14 residues long. V was pared by 0 bases and J by 8 bases, with 11 bases between. Germline V lookup: CDR1 KGHSH, CDR2 LQKENI. CDR3 residues: CASSPPTGQDIQYF. Here the CDR3 DNA reads TGTGCCAGCTCACCACCGACAGGTCAGGACATTCAGTACTTC.

In this sample, this clonotype turned up many times. The chain couples TRBV11-2 to TRBJ2-1; 16 bases agree with TRBD2. CDR1 is SGHAT, CDR2 FQNNGV, per germline. V trimming: 3 bases; J trimming: 9 bases; junction bases outside the gene matches: 5. The CDR3 consists of 16 residues. The CDR3 DNA reads as TGTGCCAGCAGCTTGGGGACTAGCGGGGGGGCCATTGAGCAGTTCTTC. Protein: CASSLGTSGGAIEQFF.

This clonotype turned up a few times. J is TRBJ1-2 and V is TRBV4-1, with 8 bases identical to TRBD1. Trimming cost V 1 base and J 2 bases; bases outside gene matches: 6. CDR1 is MGHRA, CDR2 YSYEKL, per germline. This CDR3 has 16 amino acids. The CDR3 region has the DNA TGCGCCAGCAGCCAAGGTCGGGGACAGGAGAACTATGGCTACACCTTC. This sequence encodes CASSQGRGQENYGYTF.

This clonotype came up a few times. This chain links TRBV28 with TRBJ2-4, with a possible D match to TRBD1 (6 bases). The CDR3 contains 14 residues. The germline V gene encodes CDR1 MDHEN and CDR2 SYDVKM. V gave up 4 bases and J gave up 3 bases, with 10 bases separating them. The DNA for the CDR3 is TGTGCCAGCAGTTCAGGACAGAGCAAAAACATTCAGTACTTC. Protein: CASSSGQSKNIQYF.

This clonotype showed up many times. This chain connects TRBV28 to TRBJ2-7; D assignment may be TRBD1 or TRBD2 (5 bases each). This CDR3 has 13 residues. Germline loops: CDR1 MDHEN, CDR2 SYDVKM. Deletions cut 6 bases from V and 1 base from J, with 10 bases between. The CDR3 bases are TGTGCCAGCAGAGAGGGGCCTTCCTACGAGCAGTACTTC. Translation: CASREGPSYEQYF.

This rearrangement joins TRBV10-3 to TRBJ1-3, with D perhaps matching TRBD1 (5 bases). The germline CDR1 and CDR2 sequences are ENHRY and SYGVKD. The CDR3 is made up of 17 amino acids. With 3 bases removed from V and 0 bases from J, the gap between germline ends came to 15 bases. The CDR3 is CAISDLPTVFSGNTIYF. In DNA form, the CDR3 reads TGTGCCATCAGTGACCTACCGACAGTGTTCTCTGGAAACACCATATATTTT.

This clonotype has a handful of counts. The chain joins TRBV5-1 to TRBJ2-2; D is unresolved. CDR3 length: 16 residues. Germline V gene data show CDR1 as SGHRS and CDR2 as YFSETQ. V lost 2 bases and J 0 bases, leaving 11 bases between the germline ends. The CDR3 bases are TGCGCCAGCAGCTTACTCCCCGGCTCGAACACCGGGGAGCTGTTTTTT. It translates to CASSLLPGSNTGELFF.

V gene TRBV20-1 combines with J gene TRBJ2-5; TRBD2 aligns across 8 bases. Germline trimming cut 3 bases from V and 1 base from J; bases unmatched to any gene: 19. The germline CDR1 and CDR2 sequences are DFQATT and SNEGSKA (reference sequence). The CDR3 runs to 19 residues. CDR3 region: CSASGARNIYSGTQETQYF. DNA of the CDR3: TGCAGTGCTAGCGGGGCCCGAAACATTTATAGCGGGACCCAAGAGACCCAGTACTTC.

The table lists this clonotype with a few counts. V is TRBV6-1 and J is TRBJ2-6; TRBD1 matches 8 bases. Germline assignment: CDR1 MNHNS and CDR2 SASEGT. The ends lost 5 bases at V and 4 bases at J; junction bases unmatched: 4. The CDR3 consists of 15 residues. CDR3 in DNA: TGTGCCAGCAGTCCACAGGGGGACGGGGCCAACGTCCTGACTTTC. Its protein is CASSPQGDGANVLTF.

This clonotype was observed a few times. V usage is TRBV18 and J usage is TRBJ2-3; D not certain. CDR1 is KGHSH and CDR2 is LQKENI in the germline V gene. The length of the CDR3 is 13 residues. Trimming took off 3 bases at V and 6 bases at J, with 10 bases between the two ends. As DNA, the CDR3 is TGTGCCAGCTCACCCGACCCCGGGGATACGCAGTATTTT. This encodes CASSPDPGDTQYF.

The V and J genes are TRBV2 and TRBJ2-5, with 7 bases that match TRBD1. Germline V gives CDR1 SNHLY, CDR2 FYNNEI. This CDR3 has 14 residues. V lost 10 bases to trimming and J lost 3 bases; unmatched junction nucleotides: 11. The CDR3 reads CATSLQGEEETQYF. In DNA form, the CDR3 reads TGTGCCACCTCACTCCAGGGGGAAGAAGAGACCCAGTACTTC.

Only a few counts were recorded for this clonotype. V is TRBV5-1 and J is TRBJ2-3; D could derive from TRBD1 or TRBD2 (5 bases each). CDR1 and CDR2 from the germline V gene are SGHRS and YFSETQ. There are 15 residues in the CDR3. Trimming shortened V by 2 bases and J by 2 bases, and 12 bases separated the two germline ends. DNA of the CDR3: TGCGCCAGCAGCTTTTCCGGGGCCCCCACAGATACGCAGTATTTT. Its protein is CASSFSGAPTDTQYF.

This chain links TRBV4-1 with TRBJ1-5; no reliable D call. Germline CDR1 reads MGHRA; CDR2 reads YSYEKL. V shed 2 bases and J shed 3 bases, with 11 bases lying between them. This CDR3 contains 15 residues. The CDR3 nucleotides read TGCGCCAGCAGCCAAAGGAACAGTCTCAATCAGCCCCAGCATTTT. The encoded protein is CASSQRNSLNQPQHF.

The rearrangement links TRBV20-1 to TRBJ2-1; 10 positions agree with TRBD2. V was pared by 0 bases and J by 7 bases, with 6 bases of the junction left unmatched. CDR3 size: 15 residues. Germline V gives CDR1 DFQATT, CDR2 SNEGSKA (reference sequence). DNA of the CDR3: TGCAGTGCTAGAGAGGCTAGCGGGGGAGGGAATGAGCAGTTCTTC. It encodes CSAREASGGGNEQFF.

This clonotype has ten or more counts. The rearrangement links TRBV20-1 to TRBJ2-1; no clear D. Trimming stripped 0 bases from V and 6 bases from J, with 18 bases between. The CDR3 has 16 amino acids. Germline V gene data show CDR1 as DFQATT and CDR2 as SNEGSKA (reference sequence). CDR3 amino acids: CSARDPSGSPLNEQFF. The CDR3 DNA reads as TGCAGTGCTAGAGATCCTTCGGGCAGCCCGCTCAATGAGCAGTTCTTC.